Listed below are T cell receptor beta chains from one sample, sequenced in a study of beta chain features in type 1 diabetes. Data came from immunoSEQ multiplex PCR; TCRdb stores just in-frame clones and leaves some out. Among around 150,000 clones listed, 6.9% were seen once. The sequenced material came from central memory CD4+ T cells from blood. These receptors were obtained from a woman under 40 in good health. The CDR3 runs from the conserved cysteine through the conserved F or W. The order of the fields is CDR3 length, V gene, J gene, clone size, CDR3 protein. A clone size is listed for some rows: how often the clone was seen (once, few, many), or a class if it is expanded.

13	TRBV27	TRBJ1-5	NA	CASRDRVSQPQHF
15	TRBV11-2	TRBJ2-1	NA	CASGPSSGSYNEQFF
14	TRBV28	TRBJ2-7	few	CASSPYGYSYEQYF
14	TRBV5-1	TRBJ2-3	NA	CASSVGLSTDTQYF
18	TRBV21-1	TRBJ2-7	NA	CASSKRARVRDRGYEQYF
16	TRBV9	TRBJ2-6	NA	CASSVGAGSGANVLTF
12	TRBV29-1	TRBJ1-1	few	CSVLGGNTEAFF
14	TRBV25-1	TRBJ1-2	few	CASSAPGQFHGYTF
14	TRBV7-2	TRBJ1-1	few	CASSLNVGTDEAFF
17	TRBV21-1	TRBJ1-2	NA	CASSKEPPGSQGYGYTF
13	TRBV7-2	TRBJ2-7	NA	CASRQGGFYEQYF